The 14 T cell receptor beta chains presented below share a single source sample, sequenced in a study of cytomegalovirus exposure and HLA in healthy donors. With 60 Vbeta and 13 Jbeta primers, the PCR was carried out. Using immunoSEQ multiplex PCR, the repertoire was profiled, and TCRdb retains in-frame clones only, with some absent. This sample has approximately 150,000 clones, with roughly 80% found just once. What was sequenced was PBMCs. The receptors derive from a woman aged 45-65 years in good health and CMV-seronegative.

The V and J genes are TRBV19 and TRBJ1-2; D ambiguous. Germline CDR1 LNHDA, CDR2 SQIVND (reference sequence). V was cut by 6 bases and J by 6 bases, with 11 bases left in between. The CDR3 has 12 residues. CDR3 nucleotide sequence: TGTGCCAGTAGCTATCGAGAGGATGGCTACACCTTC. Amino acid sequence: CASSYREDGYTF.

The chain employs TRBV5-1 and TRBJ2-5; TRBD1 might be the D (5 bases). Matching the DNA end better, TRBJ2-7 makes the J call doubtful. The CDR3 contains 15 residues. Germline CDR1 reads SGHRS; CDR2 reads YFSETQ. The CDR3 DNA reads as TGCGCCAGCAGCTTAGTTCAGGGCAACTCCTACGAGCAGTACTTC. Translating gives CASSLVQGNSYEQYF.

This clone was found once. J is TRBJ1-2 and V is TRBV18, with TRBD1 identical over 9 bases. The CDR3 is made up of 13 amino acids. V lost 5 bases, J lost 6 bases, and 4 bases stayed unmatched. In germline, CDR1 is KGHSH, CDR2 LQKENI. The CDR3 loop reads CASSWDRADGYTF. The DNA of the CDR3 is TGTGCCAGCTCATGGGACAGGGCCGATGGCTACACCTTC.

This clone was seen a single time. This chain joins TRBV11-3 and TRBJ2-2; D remains unclear. This CDR3 has 14 amino acids. With 2 bases removed from V and 2 bases from J, the gap between germline ends came to 6 bases. Germline CDR1 and CDR2: SGHNT and YENEEA. Here the CDR3 reads CASSLRGNTGELFF. The CDR3 bases are TGTGCCAGCAGCTTACGCGGAAACACCGGGGAGCTGTTTTTT.

The chain uses TRBV5-1 and TRBJ1-1; weak D call: TRBD1 (5 bases). The CDR3 loop spans 13 amino acids. Deletions cut 2 bases from V and 8 bases from J, with 13 bases between. The germline V gene encodes CDR1 SGHRS and CDR2 YFSETQ. CDR3 region: CASSFTGTPEAFF. In DNA, the CDR3 is TGCGCCAGCAGCTTCACAGGTACCCCCGAAGCTTTCTTT.

This clone appeared a single time. The chain joins TRBV5-4 to TRBJ2-5; 9 bases fit TRBD2. The CDR3 covers 18 residues. The V segment lost 4 bases and the J segment 3 bases; nucleotides outside the gene matches: 16. Per germline, CDR1 SGHNT and CDR2 YYREEE (reference sequence). The CDR3 DNA is TGTGCCAGCAGCCGCGGGGGGGGCGGGGGGCGCGGAGAAGAGACCCAGTACTTC. Translating it yields CASSRGGGGGRGEETQYF.

The chain joins TRBV4-2 to TRBJ1-4; possibly TRBD1 for D (5 bases). V lost 0 bases and J lost 6, with 8 bases in between. CDR1 LGHNA and CDR2 YNFKEQ come from the germline V gene. CDR3 length: 14 amino acids. In DNA, the CDR3 is TGTGCCAGCAGCCAAGATGGCAGGGATGAAAAACTGTTTTTT. Protein sequence: CASSQDGRDEKLFF.

This clone was observed once. J is TRBJ2-2 and V is TRBV4-2, with D possibly being TRBD2 (5 bases). CDR3 size: 18 residues. CDR1 and CDR2 (germline): LGHNA, YNFKEQ. Trimming shortened V by 1 base and J by 1 base, and 16 bases separated the two germline ends. This chain's CDR3 is CASSQGLGELLNTGELFF. CDR3 sequence (DNA): TGTGCCAGCAGCCAAGGACTCGGGGAGCTCTTGAACACCGGGGAGCTGTTTTTT.

This clone was counted a few times. The V gene is TRBV7-9, the J gene TRBJ2-3, with TRBD1 identical over 7 bases. The CDR3 spans 16 residues. The germline CDR1 and CDR2 sequences are SEHNR and FQNEAQ (reference sequence). The junction had 7 bases not matched to a gene; V was cut back by 4 bases and J by 0 bases. The CDR3, as DNA: TGTGCCAGCAGCTACCTCCGGGACAGAAGCACAGATACGCAGTATTTT. It translates to CASSYLRDRSTDTQYF.

The CDR3 DNA follows: TGTGCCAGTAGTACGGACGGACTCCGATACACCGCAGATACGCAGTATTTT. It codes for CASSTDGLRYTADTQYF. The chain links TRBV19 to TRBJ2-3; TRBD2 is a possible D gene (5 bases). This CDR3 spans 17 amino acids. Trimming took 4 bases from V and 4 from J, leaving 21 bases between them. Germline V gives CDR1 LNHDA, CDR2 SQIVND (reference sequence).

The rearrangement joins TRBV28 to TRBJ1-5; a weak D match, TRBD1 (5 bases). From germline, CDR1 is MDHEN and CDR2 SYDVKM. CDR3 length: 14 amino acids. Trimming stripped 4 bases from V and 2 bases from J, with 9 bases between. The CDR3 protein is CASSSGYGNQPQHF. Written as DNA, the CDR3 is TGTGCCAGCAGTTCAGGGTATGGCAATCAGCCCCAGCATTTT. Filled out from reference TRBV28 and TRBJ1-5, the complete variable domain reads DVKVTQSSRYLVKRTGEKVFLECVQDMDHENMFWYRQDPGLGLRLIYFSYDVKMKEKGDIPEGYSVSREKKERFSLILESASTNQTSMYLCASSSGYGNQPQHFGDGTRLSIL.

This chain connects TRBV5-6 to TRBJ2-4; a possible D gene is TRBD1 (6 bases). The V gene's germline CDR1 is SGHDT and CDR2 YYEEEE. There are 16 residues in the CDR3. The V and J ends lost 0 bases and 1 base respectively, with 11 bases between them. This chain's CDR3 is CASSLGVQGAKNIQYF. In DNA form, the CDR3 reads TGTGCCAGCAGCTTGGGGGTACAGGGCGCCAAAAACATTCAGTACTTC.

In this sample, this clone turned up a few times. The chain carries TRBV15 and TRBJ2-7; D may be TRBD2 (6 bases). The CDR3 extends over 15 amino acids. The V end lost 0 bases, the J end lost 2 bases, and 11 bases lay between the germline ends. CDR1 is LNHNV and CDR2 is YYDKDF in the germline V gene (reference sequence). The CDR3 coding sequence is TGTGCCACCAGCAGAGAGTACACGGGAGCCTACGAGCAGTACTTC. It codes for CATSREYTGAYEQYF.

The chain recombines TRBV27 with TRBJ2-1; 11 bases fit TRBD2. The germline gives CDR1 MNHEY, CDR2 SMNVEV (reference sequence). The V and J ends lost 4 bases and 4 bases, in that order; junction bases with no gene match: 12. The CDR3 covers 18 residues. Here the CDR3 reads CASSSLLLGLAVYNEQFF. DNA of the CDR3: TGTGCCAGCAGTTCACTCCTTTTGGGACTAGCGGTTTACAATGAGCAGTTCTTC.